What follows is one T cell receptor (beta chain) and its context. Antigen specificity is unknown. Sequencing was performed with immunoSEQ multiplex PCR; in TCRdb, only in-frame clones are kept and a portion is missing. The table has about 160,000 clones, about 95% seen once. The entry originates in a study of cytomegalovirus exposure and HLA in healthy donors. Regarding the study as a whole: First-cohort TCR clusters were later found to tend to co-occur in the roughly 120 validation repertoires. Rarity held for most TCR sequences, but there were some public TCRs that occurred in many donors.

The sequencing sample was made of PBMCs. This TCR was recovered from a woman between 18 and 30 years old in good health and CMV-seronegative.

The DNA for the CDR3 is TGTGCCAGCAACGTCTTCAGGGGTAAGAACACTGAAGCTTTCTTT. It encodes CASNVFRGKNTEAFF. The J gene is TRBJ1-1, the V gene TRBV7-6; maybe TRBD1 (6 bases). This CDR3 spans 15 amino acids. Trimming took off 7 bases at V and 1 base at J, with 16 bases between the two ends. Germline V gene sequence: CDR1 SGHVS, CDR2 FNYEAQ.